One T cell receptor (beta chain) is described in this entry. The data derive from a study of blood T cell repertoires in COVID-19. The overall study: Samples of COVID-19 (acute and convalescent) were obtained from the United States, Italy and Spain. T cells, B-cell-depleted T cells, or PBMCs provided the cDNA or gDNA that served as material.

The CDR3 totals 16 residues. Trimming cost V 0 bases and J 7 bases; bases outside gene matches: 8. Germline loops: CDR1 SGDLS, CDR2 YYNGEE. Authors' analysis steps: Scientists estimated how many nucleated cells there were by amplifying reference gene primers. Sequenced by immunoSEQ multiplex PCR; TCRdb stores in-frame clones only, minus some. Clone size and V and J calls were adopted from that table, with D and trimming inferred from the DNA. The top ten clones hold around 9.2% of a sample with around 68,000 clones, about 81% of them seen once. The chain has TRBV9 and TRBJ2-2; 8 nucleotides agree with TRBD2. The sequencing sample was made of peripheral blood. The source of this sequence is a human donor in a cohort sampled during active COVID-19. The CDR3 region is CASSVDGTSPIGELFF. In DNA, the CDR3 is TGTGCCAGCAGCGTAGACGGGACTAGTCCAATCGGGGAGCTGTTTTTT.